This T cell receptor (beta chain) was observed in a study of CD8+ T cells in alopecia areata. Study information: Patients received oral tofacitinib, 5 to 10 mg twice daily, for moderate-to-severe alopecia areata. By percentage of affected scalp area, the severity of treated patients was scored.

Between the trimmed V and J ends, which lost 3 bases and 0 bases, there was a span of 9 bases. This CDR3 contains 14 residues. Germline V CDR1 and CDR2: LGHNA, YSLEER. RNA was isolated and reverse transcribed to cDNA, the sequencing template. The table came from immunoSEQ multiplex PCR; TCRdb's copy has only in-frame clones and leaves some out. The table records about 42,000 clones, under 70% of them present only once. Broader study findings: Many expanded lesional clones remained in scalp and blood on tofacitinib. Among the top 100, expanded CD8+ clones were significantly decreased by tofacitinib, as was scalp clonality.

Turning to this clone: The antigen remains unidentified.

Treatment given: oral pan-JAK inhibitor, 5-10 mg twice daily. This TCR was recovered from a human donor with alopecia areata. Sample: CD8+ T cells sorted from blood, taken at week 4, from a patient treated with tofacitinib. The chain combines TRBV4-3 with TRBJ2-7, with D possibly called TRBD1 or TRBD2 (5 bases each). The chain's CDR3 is CASSQGRGSYEQYF. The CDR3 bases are TGCGCCAGCAGCCAGGGACGGGGCTCCTACGAGCAGTACTTC.